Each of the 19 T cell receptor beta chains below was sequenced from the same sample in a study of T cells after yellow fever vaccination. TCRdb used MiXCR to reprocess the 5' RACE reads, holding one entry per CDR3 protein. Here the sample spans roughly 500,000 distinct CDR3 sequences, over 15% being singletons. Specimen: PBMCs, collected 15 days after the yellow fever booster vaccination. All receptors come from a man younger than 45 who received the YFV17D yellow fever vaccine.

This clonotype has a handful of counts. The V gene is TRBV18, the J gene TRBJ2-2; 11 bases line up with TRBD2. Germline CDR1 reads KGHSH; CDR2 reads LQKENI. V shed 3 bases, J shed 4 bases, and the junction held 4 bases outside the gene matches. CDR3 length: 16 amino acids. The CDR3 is CASSPRLAGSTGELFF. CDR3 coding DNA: TGTGCCAGCTCACCTCGACTAGCGGGATCCACCGGGGAGCTGTTTTTT.

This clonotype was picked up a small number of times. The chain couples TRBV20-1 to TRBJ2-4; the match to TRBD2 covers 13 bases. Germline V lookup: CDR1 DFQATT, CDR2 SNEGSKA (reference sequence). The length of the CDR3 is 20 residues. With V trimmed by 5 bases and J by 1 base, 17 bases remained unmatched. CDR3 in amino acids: CSARSGLAGVAEVAKNIQYF. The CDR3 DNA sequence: TGCAGTGCTCGTTCAGGACTAGCGGGAGTTGCGGAGGTTGCCAAAAACATTCAGTACTTC.

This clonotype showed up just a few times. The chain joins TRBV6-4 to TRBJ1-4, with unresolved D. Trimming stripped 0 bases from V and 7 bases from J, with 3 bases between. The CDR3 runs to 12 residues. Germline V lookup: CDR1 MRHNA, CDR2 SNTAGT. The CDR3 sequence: CASSDSSEKLFF. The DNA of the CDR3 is TGTGCCAGCAGTGACTCGAGTGAAAAACTGTTTTTT.

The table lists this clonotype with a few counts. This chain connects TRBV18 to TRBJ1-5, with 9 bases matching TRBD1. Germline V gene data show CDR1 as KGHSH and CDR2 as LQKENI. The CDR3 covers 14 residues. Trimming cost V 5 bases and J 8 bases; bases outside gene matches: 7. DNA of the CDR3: TGTGCCAGCTCAACTGACAGGGGGAGGAAGCCCCAGCATTTT. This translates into CASSTDRGRKPQHF.

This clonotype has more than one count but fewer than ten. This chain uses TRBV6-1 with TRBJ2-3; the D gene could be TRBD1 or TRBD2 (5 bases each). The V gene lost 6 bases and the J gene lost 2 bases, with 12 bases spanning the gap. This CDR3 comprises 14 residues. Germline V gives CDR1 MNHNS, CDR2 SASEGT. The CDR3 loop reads CASSLGPNTDTQYF. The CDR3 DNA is TGTGCCAGCAGCCTGGGACCAAACACAGATACGCAGTATTTT.

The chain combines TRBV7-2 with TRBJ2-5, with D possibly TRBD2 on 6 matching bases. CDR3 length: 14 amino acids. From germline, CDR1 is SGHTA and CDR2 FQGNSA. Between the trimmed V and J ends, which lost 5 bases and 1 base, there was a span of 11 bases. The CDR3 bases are TGTGCCAGCAGCGGAGGGCCTAGCCAAGAGACCCAGTACTTC. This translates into CASSGGPSQETQYF.

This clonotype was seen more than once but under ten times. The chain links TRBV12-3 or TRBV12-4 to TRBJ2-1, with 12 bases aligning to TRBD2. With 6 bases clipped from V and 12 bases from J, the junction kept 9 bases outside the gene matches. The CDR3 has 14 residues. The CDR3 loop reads CASRPGLAGRWQFF. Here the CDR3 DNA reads TGTGCCAGCAGACCGGGACTAGCGGGCCGGTGGCAGTTCTTC.

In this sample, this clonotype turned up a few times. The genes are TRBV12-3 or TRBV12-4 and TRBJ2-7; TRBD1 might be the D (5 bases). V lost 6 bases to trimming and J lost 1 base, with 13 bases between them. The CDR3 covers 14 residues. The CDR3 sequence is CASRLIGVSYEQYF. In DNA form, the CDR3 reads TGTGCCAGCAGGCTTATAGGGGTTTCCTACGAGCAGTACTTC.

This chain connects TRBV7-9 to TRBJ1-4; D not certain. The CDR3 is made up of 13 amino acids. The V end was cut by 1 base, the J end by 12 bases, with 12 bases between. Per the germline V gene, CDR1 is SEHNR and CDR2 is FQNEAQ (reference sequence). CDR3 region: CASSLERTDQLFF. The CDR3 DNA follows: TGTGCCAGCAGCTTAGAGAGGACGGATCAACTGTTTTTT.

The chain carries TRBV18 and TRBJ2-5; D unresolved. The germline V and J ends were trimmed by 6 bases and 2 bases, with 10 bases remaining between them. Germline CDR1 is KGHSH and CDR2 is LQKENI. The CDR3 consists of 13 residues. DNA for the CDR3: TGTGCCAGCTCCCAAGTGGGACAAGAGACCCAGTACTTC. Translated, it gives CASSQVGQETQYF.

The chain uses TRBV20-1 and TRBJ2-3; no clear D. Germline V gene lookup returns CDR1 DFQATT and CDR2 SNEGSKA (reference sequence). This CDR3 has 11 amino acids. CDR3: CSQSPSDTQYF. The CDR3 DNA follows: TGCAGCCAGAGCCCTTCCGATACGCAGTATTTT.

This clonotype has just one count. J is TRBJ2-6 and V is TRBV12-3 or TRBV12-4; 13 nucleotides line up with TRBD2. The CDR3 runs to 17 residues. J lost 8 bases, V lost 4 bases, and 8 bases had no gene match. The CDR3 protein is CASSWTSGSGVSNVLTF. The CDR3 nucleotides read TGTGCCAGCAGTTGGACTAGCGGGAGTGGGGTTTCCAACGTCCTGACTTTC.

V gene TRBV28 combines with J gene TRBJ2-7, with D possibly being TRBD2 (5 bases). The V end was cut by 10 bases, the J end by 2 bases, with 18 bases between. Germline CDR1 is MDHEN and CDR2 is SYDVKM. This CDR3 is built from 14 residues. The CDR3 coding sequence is TGTGCCATCACGGACGCGGGCCATACCTACGAGCAGTACTTC. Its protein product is CAITDAGHTYEQYF.

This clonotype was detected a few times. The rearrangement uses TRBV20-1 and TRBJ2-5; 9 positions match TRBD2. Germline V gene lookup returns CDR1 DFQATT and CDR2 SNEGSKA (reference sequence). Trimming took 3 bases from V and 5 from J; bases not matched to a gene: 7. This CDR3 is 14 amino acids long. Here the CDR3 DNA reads TGCAGTGCTAGGGTTAGCGGGAGTGGGGAGACCCAGTACTTC. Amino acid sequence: CSARVSGSGETQYF.

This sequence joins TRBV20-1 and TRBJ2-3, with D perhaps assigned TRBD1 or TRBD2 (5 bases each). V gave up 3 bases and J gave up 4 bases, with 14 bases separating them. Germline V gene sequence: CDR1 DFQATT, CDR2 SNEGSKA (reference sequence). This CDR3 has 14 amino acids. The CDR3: CSARLSGRADTQYF. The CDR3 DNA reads TGCAGTGCTAGGTTGTCGGGGCGCGCAGATACGCAGTATTTT.

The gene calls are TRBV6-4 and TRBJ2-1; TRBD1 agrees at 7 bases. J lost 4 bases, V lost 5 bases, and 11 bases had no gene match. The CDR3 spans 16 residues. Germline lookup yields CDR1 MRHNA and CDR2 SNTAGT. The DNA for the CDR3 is TGTGCCAGCAGTCAACCGGGACAGCGGCAATACAATGAGCAGTTCTTC. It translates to CASSQPGQRQYNEQFF.

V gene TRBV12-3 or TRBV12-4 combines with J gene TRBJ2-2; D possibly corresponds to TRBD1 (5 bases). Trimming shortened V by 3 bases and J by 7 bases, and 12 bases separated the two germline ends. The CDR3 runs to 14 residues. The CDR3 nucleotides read TGTGCCAGCAGTTTGAGCCAGGGCGGCGGGGAGCTGTTTTTT. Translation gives CASSLSQGGGELFF.

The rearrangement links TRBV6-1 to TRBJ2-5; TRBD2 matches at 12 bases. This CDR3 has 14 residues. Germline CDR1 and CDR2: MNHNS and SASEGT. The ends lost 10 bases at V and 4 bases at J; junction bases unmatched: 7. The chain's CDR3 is CATRLAGVGETQYF. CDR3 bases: TGTGCCACCCGACTAGCGGGAGTGGGAGAGACCCAGTACTTC.

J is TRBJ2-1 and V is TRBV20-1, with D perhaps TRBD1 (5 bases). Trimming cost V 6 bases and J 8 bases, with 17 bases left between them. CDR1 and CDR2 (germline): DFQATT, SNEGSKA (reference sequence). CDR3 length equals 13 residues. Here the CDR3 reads CSASPGFKDEQFF. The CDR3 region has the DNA TGCAGTGCCAGCCCAGGGTTCAAGGATGAGCAGTTCTTC.